The 20 T cell receptor beta chains listed next were all sequenced from one sample in a study of blood T cell repertoires in COVID-19. The data were produced by immunoSEQ multiplex PCR, yet TCRdb's version contains in-frame clones alone and is incomplete. There are 300,000 to 500,000 clones in the sample; approximately 88% occur only once, and roughly 0.97% lies in the top ten. The sample comprised PBMCs or T cells enriched from blood (not recorded which). The receptors here all came from a woman aged 30 to 39 with acute COVID-19.

This sequence joins TRBV2 and TRBJ1-2, with 11 bases that match TRBD1. The CDR3 is 15 residues long. After removal of 2 bases from V and 6 bases from J, the junction contained 5 bases not matched to a gene. Germline V gives CDR1 SNHLY, CDR2 FYNNEI. The CDR3 DNA follows: TGTGCCAGCAGTGAAAGTTGGACAGGGGGCAATGGCTACACCTTC. It encodes CASSESWTGGNGYTF.

The V gene is TRBV9, the J gene TRBJ2-3, with 7 positions matching TRBD2. V trimming: 0 bases; J trimming: 0 bases; junction bases outside the gene matches: 4. Germline CDR1 reads SGDLS; CDR2 reads YYNGEE. This CDR3 is built from 16 residues. The CDR3 nucleotides read TGTGCCAGCAGCGTAGCTGGCGGGGGTAGCACAGATACGCAGTATTTT. It yields the protein CASSVAGGGSTDTQYF.

This clone was counted many times. V and J are TRBV28 and TRBJ2-3, with D maybe TRBD2 (6 bases). The germline CDR1 and CDR2 sequences are MDHEN and SYDVKM. V was pared by 6 bases and J by 1 base, with 14 bases between. The CDR3 loop spans 15 amino acids. CDR3 bases: TGTGCCAGCAGCCGCTCGCGGGGAGGCACAGATACGCAGTATTTT. It codes for CASSRSRGGTDTQYF.

CDR3 bases: TGTGCCAGCAGTTTGGGAACAGGGTGGGGTGAGCAGTTCTTC. This gives the protein CASSLGTGWGEQFF. This chain links TRBV2 with TRBJ2-1, with D perhaps matching TRBD1 (6 bases). The length of the CDR3 is 14 residues. The germline CDR1 and CDR2 sequences are SNHLY and FYNNEI. The ends were cut back, 5 bases at V and 9 bases at J, with 17 bases in the middle.

The genes are TRBV5-1 and TRBJ1-1; TRBD1 aligns across 8 bases. Germline V gives CDR1 SGHRS, CDR2 YFSETQ. The length of the CDR3 is 16 residues. The V segment lost 0 bases and the J segment 4 bases; nucleotides outside the gene matches: 8. Here the CDR3 reads CASSLGLRGQGTEAFF. In DNA, the CDR3 is TGCGCCAGCAGCTTGGGGCTCAGGGGGCAGGGCACTGAAGCTTTCTTT.

CDR3 DNA: TGTGCCAGCAGCTTATCTGGGACAGGTTCACCCCTCCACTTT. This sequence encodes CASSLSGTGSPLHF. The rearrangement joins TRBV7-3 to TRBJ1-6, with 8 bases that match TRBD1. The CDR3 is 14 amino acids. The germline gives CDR1 SGHTA, CDR2 FQGTGA. V was pared by 2 bases and J by 9 bases, with 3 bases of the junction left unmatched.

V is TRBV5-1 and J is TRBJ2-3, with TRBD1 as a possible D gene (5 bases). Deletions cut 1 base from V and 1 base from J, with 10 bases between. This CDR3 contains 15 residues. Looked up from germline, CDR1 is SGHRS and CDR2 is YFSETQ. In DNA, the CDR3 is TGCGCCAGCAGCTTGACAGGCTACGGCACAGATACGCAGTATTTT. It is translated as CASSLTGYGTDTQYF. Full variable domain (outside the CDR3, taken from reference TRBV5-1 and TRBJ2-3): KAGVTQTPRYLIKTRGQQVTLSCSPISGHRSVSWYQQTPGQGLQFLFEYFSETQRNKGNFPGRFSGRQFSNSRSEMNVSTLELGDSALYLCASSLTGYGTDTQYFGPGTRLTVL.

This clone was observed once. The chain uses TRBV7-2 and TRBJ1-3, with D possibly being TRBD1 (5 bases). Germline CDR1 is SGHTA and CDR2 is FQGNSA. Trimming pared 1 base from V and 0 bases from J, leaving 7 bases between. This CDR3 has 15 residues. CDR3 in amino acids: CASSLEGNSGNTIYF. The CDR3 nucleotides read TGTGCCAGCAGCTTAGAGGGGAACTCTGGAAACACCATATATTTT.

This chain joins TRBV3-1 (or the pseudogene TRBV3-2) and TRBJ1-1, with 9 bases identical to TRBD1. Germline CDR1 is LGHDT and CDR2 is YNNKEL (reference sequence). The junction had 2 bases not matched to a gene; V was cut back by 4 bases and J by 5 bases. CDR3 size: 13 residues. CDR3 amino acids: CASSRDRATEAFF. The CDR3 region has the DNA TGTGCCAGCAGCCGGGACAGGGCTACTGAAGCTTTCTTT.

This chain connects TRBV5-1 to TRBJ2-1; 10 bases are a match to TRBD2. The junction had 9 bases not matched to a gene; V was cut back by 4 bases and J by 5 bases. CDR3 length: 16 amino acids. CDR1 is SGHRS and CDR2 is YFSETQ in the germline V gene. The CDR3 nucleotides are TGCGCCAGCAGCCCCTATCCTAGCGGGGGCAACAATGAGCAGTTCTTC. It is translated as CASSPYPSGGNNEQFF.

The chain couples TRBV5-1 to TRBJ1-3, with D tentatively TRBD1 (6 bases). V lost 0 bases and J lost 2, with 9 bases in between. CDR1 is SGHRS, CDR2 YFSETQ, per germline. This CDR3 is built from 15 residues. The CDR3 loop reads CASSLGAGAGNTIYF. CDR3 coding DNA: TGCGCCAGCAGCTTGGGGGCAGGGGCTGGAAACACCATATATTTT.

The rearrangement uses TRBV5-1 and TRBJ1-2; 7 bases are shared with TRBD1. This CDR3 has 14 residues. Germline lookup yields CDR1 SGHRS and CDR2 YFSETQ. V was clipped by 3 bases and J by 5 bases; unmatched bases: 7. The CDR3 spells CASSSRTGSYGYTF. For the CDR3, the DNA is TGCGCCAGCAGCTCCAGGACAGGAAGTTATGGCTACACCTTC.

The chain couples TRBV19 to TRBJ2-5; possibly TRBD1 for D (6 bases). From germline, CDR1 is LNHDA and CDR2 SQIVND (reference sequence). The germline V and J ends were trimmed by 4 bases and 4 bases, with 16 bases remaining between them. The CDR3 has 15 residues. In DNA, the CDR3 is TGTGCCAGTAGTACCGGACAGTATTCAACAGAGACCCAGTACTTC. This encodes CASSTGQYSTETQYF.

The chain recombines TRBV9 with TRBJ2-2, with a possible D match to TRBD2 (5 bases). The CDR3 loop spans 15 amino acids. Looked up from germline, CDR1 is SGDLS and CDR2 is YYNGEE. V was cut by 4 bases and J by 8 bases, with 18 bases left in between. The chain's CDR3 is CASSIQGLIPGELFF. The CDR3 DNA reads as TGTGCCAGCAGCATCCAAGGACTCATTCCTGGGGAGCTGTTTTTT.

The rearrangement uses TRBV9 and TRBJ2-7; 9 bases agree with TRBD1. V shed 6 bases and J 4 bases; nucleotides not matched to a gene: 8. The CDR3 spans 14 residues. The germline CDR1 and CDR2 sequences are SGDLS and YYNGEE. The CDR3: CASKSTGQGYEQYF. In DNA, the CDR3 is TGTGCCAGCAAGTCAACGGGACAGGGTTACGAGCAGTACTTC.

The chain couples TRBV7-8 to TRBJ2-2, with 12 bases fitting TRBD2. The CDR3 spans 16 residues. CDR1 is SGHVS and CDR2 is FQNEAQ in the germline V gene. Losses at the gene ends were 5 bases for V and 6 bases for J; bases not matched to a gene: 7. The CDR3 sequence: CASSLLGLAGPGELFF. DNA of the CDR3: TGTGCCAGCAGCCTTCTAGGACTAGCGGGGCCCGGGGAGCTGTTTTTT.

The chain employs TRBV2 and TRBJ2-2; tentatively, D is TRBD1 (5 bases). V gave up 7 bases and J gave up 6 bases, with 15 bases separating them. The CDR3 consists of 14 residues. CDR1 and CDR2 from the germline V gene are SNHLY and FYNNEI. The CDR3 region is CASTGPPRAGELFF. CDR3 bases: TGTGCCAGCACCGGGCCCCCCAGGGCCGGGGAGCTGTTTTTT. The whole variable domain, filled in from reference TRBV2 and TRBJ2-2, reads EPEVTQTPSHQVTQMGQEVILRCVPISNHLYFYWYRQILGQKVEFLVSFYNNEISEKSEIFDDQFSVERPDGSNFTLKIRSTKLEDSAMYFCASTGPPRAGELFFGEGSRLTVL.

The chain recombines TRBV7-9 with TRBJ2-3, with TRBD2 matching over 7 bases. CDR1 and CDR2 from the germline V gene are SEHNR and FQNEAQ (reference sequence). The CDR3 length is 14 residues. Trimming removed 2 bases from V and 5 bases from J; junction bases left unmatched: 4. CDR3: CASSLSGGIDTQYF. The CDR3, as DNA: TGTGCCAGCAGCTTATCCGGGGGGATAGATACGCAGTATTTT.

The rearrangement joins TRBV9 to TRBJ1-2; 8 bases align to TRBD1. V was clipped by 3 bases and J by 7 bases; unmatched bases: 5. The germline CDR1 and CDR2 sequences are SGDLS and YYNGEE. The CDR3 contains 13 residues. The CDR3 spells CASSGTGFLGYTF. The CDR3 DNA reads TGTGCCAGCAGCGGGACAGGGTTTCTTGGCTACACCTTC.

This sequence joins TRBV20-1 and TRBJ2-7; D perhaps matches TRBD1 (7 bases). Germline loops: CDR1 DFQATT, CDR2 SNEGSKA (reference sequence). The CDR3 length is 14 residues. V dropped 3 bases and J dropped 2 bases, with 14 bases sitting between them. The CDR3 here is CSASKGAGPYEQYF. The CDR3 nucleotides read TGCAGTGCTAGTAAGGGGGCGGGGCCCTACGAGCAGTACTTC.